This entry is about one TCR beta chain. The antigen is not known. The sample comes from a study of human versus mouse CDR3 diversity and MHC coevolution. About the research overall: Samples had between roughly 0.6 x 10^7 and 1.7 x 10^7 valid reads.

This table comes from immunoSEQ multiplex PCR, and its TCRdb copy is limited to in-frame clones, with some not included. The sample shows about 77,000 clones, about nine tenths of them seen only once. The CDR3 extends over 12 amino acids. V gave up 0 bases and J gave up 8 bases, with 5 bases separating them. Looked up from germline, CDR1 is SGDLS and CDR2 is YYNGEE. Study-level findings and limits: Clonal inequality was lowest in most of the three human donors.

V and J are TRBV9 and TRBJ2-2; D may be TRBD1 (5 bases). Sequencing was carried out using naive CD4+ T cells from blood. Subset in this sample: CD45RO-negative CD62L-positive naive CD4 T cells. The TCR was taken from a person aged 30-69 years in good health. CDR3 loop: CASSVDRGELFF. CDR3 sequence (DNA): TGTGCCAGCAGCGTAGACAGGGGGGAGCTGTTTTTT.